The clone carrying this T cell receptor (beta chain) was seen a handful of times. This CDR3 spans 17 amino acids. Germline V gene sequence: CDR1 GTSNPN, CDR2 SVGIG (reference sequence). V dropped 6 bases and J dropped 2; count of bases not matched to a gene: 13. The entry originates in a study of blood T cell repertoires in COVID-19. Study context: There were acute and convalescent COVID-19 samples, and they came from the United States, Italy and Spain.

Clones were sequenced by immunoSEQ multiplex PCR, and TCRdb holds only the in-frame ones, with some missing. Among 100,000 or so clones listed, roughly 80% were seen once. This receptor was obtained from a woman between 65 and 79 years old with acute or convalescent COVID-19. Sequencing was done on a sample of peripheral blood. V usage is TRBV30 and J usage is TRBJ2-2; TRBD2 matches 9 bases. As DNA, the CDR3 is TGTGCCTGTGTGCGCTGGGGAGCGGGGGGCAACACCGGGGAGCTGTTTTTT. Its translation is CACVRWGAGGNTGELFF.